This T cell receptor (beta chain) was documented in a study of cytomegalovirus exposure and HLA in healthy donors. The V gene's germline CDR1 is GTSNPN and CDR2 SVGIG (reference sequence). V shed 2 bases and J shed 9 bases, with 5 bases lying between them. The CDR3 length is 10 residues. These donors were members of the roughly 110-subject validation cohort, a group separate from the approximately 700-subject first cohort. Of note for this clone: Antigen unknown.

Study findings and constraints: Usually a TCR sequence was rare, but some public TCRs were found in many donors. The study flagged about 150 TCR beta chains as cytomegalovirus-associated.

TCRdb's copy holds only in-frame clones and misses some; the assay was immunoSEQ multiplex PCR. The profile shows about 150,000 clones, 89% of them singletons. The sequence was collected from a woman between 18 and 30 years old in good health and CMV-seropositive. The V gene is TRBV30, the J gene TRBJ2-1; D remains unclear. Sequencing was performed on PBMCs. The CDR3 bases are TGTGCCTGGAGTCTCTCTGAGCAGTTCTTC. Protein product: CAWSLSEQFF. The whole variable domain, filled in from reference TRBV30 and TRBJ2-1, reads SQTIHQWPATLVQPVGSPLSLECTVEGTSNPNLYWYRQAAGRGLQLLFYSVGIGQISSEVPQNLSASRPQDRQFILSSKKLLLSDSGFYLCAWSLSEQFFGPGTRLTVL.